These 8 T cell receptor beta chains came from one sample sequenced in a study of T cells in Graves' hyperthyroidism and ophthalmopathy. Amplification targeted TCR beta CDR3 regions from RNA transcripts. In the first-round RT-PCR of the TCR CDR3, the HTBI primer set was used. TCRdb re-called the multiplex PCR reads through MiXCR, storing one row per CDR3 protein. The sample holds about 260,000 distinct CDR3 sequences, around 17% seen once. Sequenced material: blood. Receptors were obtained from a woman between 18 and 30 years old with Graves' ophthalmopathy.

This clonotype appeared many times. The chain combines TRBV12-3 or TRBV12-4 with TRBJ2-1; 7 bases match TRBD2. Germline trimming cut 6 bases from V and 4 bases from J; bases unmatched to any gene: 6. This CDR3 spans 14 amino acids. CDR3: CASSRGGWYNEQFF. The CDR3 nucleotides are TGTGCCAGCAGCCGCGGGGGATGGTACAATGAGCAGTTCTTC.

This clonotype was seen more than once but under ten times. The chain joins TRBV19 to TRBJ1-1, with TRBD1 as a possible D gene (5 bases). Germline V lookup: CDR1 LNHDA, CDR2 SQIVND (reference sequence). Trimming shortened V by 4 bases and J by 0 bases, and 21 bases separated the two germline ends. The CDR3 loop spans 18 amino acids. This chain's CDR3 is CASSNRKLRGFMNTEAFF. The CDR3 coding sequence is TGTGCCAGTAGTAACAGGAAGTTACGGGGATTTATGAACACTGAAGCTTTCTTT.

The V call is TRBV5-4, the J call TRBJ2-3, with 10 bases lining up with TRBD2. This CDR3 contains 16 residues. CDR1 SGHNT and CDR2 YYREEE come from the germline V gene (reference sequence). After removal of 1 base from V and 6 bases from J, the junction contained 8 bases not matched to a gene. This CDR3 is CASSLWSSGGADTQYF. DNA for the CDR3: TGTGCCAGCAGCTTGTGGTCTAGCGGGGGTGCCGATACGCAGTATTTT.

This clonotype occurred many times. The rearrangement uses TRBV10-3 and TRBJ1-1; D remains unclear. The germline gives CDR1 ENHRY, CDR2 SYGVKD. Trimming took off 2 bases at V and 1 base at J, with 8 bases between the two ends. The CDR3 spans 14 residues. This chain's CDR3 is CAISEVKGNTEAFF. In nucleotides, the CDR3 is TGTGCCATCAGTGAGGTTAAGGGGAACACTGAAGCTTTCTTT.

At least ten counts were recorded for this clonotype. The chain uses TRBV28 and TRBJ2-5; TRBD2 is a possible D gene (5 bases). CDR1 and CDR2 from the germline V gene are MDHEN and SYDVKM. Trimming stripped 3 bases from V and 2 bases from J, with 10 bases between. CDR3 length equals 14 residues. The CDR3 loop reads CASSLPGLQETQYF. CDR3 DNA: TGTGCCAGCAGTTTGCCGGGATTACAAGAGACCCAGTACTTC.

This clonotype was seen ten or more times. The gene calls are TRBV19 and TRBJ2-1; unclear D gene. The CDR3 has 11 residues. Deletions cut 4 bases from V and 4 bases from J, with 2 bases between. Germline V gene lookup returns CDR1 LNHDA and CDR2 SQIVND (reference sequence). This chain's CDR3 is CASSNYNEQFF. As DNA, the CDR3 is TGTGCCAGTAGTAATTACAATGAGCAGTTCTTC.

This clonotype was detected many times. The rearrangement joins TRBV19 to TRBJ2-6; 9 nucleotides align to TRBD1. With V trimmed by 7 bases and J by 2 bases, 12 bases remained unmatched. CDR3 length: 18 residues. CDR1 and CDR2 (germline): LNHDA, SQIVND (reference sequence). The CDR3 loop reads CASIPQGALGAGANVLTF. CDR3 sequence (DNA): TGTGCCAGTATCCCACAGGGGGCGCTGGGGGCTGGGGCCAACGTCCTGACTTTC.

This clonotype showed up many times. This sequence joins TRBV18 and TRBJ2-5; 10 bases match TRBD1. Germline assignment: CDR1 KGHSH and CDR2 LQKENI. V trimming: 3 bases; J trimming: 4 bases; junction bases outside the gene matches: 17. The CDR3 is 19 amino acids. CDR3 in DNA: TGTGCCAGCTCACCCCCGACAGGGGGCCCTCTCGGGAAGGGAGAGACCCAGTACTTC. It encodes CASSPPTGGPLGKGETQYF.